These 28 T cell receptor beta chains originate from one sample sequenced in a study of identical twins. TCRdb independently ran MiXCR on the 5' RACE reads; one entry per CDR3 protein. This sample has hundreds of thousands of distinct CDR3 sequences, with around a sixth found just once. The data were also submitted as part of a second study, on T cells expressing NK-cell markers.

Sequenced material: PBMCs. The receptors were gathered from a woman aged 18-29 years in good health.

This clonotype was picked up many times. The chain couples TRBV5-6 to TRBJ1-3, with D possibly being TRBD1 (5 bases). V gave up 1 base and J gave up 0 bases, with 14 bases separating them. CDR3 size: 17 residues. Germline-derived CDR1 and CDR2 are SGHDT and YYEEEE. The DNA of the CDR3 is TGTGCCAGCAGCTTGCGGTCTACGGGGGGCTCTGGAAACACCATATATTTT. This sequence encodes CASSLRSTGGSGNTIYF.

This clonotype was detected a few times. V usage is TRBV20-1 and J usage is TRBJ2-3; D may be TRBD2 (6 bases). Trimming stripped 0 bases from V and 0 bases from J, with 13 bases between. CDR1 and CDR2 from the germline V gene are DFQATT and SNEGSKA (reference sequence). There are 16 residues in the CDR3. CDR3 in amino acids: CSARDHGGTSTDTQYF. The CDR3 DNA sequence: TGCAGTGCTAGAGATCACGGCGGGACTAGCACAGATACGCAGTATTTT.

The CDR3 here is CATMNSGGYEQYF. The DNA of the CDR3 is TGTGCCACCATGAATAGCGGGGGCTACGAGCAGTACTTC. The rearrangement joins TRBV5-6 to TRBJ2-7; 9 bases agree with TRBD2. Germline lookup yields CDR1 SGHDT and CDR2 YYEEEE. V shed 9 bases and J 3 bases; nucleotides not matched to a gene: 7. The CDR3 contains 13 residues.

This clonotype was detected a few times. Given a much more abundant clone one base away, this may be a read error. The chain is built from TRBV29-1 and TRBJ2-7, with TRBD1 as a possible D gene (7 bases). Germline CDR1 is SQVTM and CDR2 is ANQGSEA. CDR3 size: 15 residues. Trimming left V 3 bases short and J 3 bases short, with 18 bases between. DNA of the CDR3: TGCAGCGTTGAGGGGTTGCAGGGGGGATTCTACGAGCAGTACTTC. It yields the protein CSVEGLQGGFYEQYF.

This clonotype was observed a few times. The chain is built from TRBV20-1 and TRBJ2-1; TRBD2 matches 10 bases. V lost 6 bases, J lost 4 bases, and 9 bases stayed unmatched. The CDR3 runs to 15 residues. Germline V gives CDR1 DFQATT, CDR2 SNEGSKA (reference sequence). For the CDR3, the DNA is TGCAGTGCCCCGACCCGGACTAGCGGATACAATGAGCAGTTCTTC. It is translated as CSAPTRTSGYNEQFF.

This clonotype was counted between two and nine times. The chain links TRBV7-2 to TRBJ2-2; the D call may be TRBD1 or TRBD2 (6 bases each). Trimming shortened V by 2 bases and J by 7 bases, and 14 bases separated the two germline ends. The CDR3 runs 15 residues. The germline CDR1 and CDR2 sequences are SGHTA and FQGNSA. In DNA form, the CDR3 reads TGTGCCAGCAGCTTACGGGGGACAATAGGCGGGGAGCTGTTTTTT. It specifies CASSLRGTIGGELFF.

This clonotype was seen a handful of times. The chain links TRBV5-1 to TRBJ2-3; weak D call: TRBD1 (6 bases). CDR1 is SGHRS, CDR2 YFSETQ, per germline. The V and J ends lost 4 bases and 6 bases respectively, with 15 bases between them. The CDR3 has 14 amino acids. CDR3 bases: TGCGCCAGCAGCCCGGATGGGGGCGCGGATACGCAGTATTTT. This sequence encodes CASSPDGGADTQYF.

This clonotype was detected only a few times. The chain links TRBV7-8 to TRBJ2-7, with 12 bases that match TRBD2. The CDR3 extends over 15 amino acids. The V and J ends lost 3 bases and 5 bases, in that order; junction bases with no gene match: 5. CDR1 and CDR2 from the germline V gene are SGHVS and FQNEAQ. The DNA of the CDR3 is TGTGCCAGCAGCTTCCGACTAGCGGGGGTTCACGAGCAGTACTTC. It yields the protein CASSFRLAGVHEQYF.

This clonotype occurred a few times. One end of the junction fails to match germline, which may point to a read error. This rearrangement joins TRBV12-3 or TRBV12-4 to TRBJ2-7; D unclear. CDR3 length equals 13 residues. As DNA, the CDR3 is TGCGCCAGCAGTTGGGCTAAATACTACGAGCAGTACTTC. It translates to CASSWAKYYEQYF.

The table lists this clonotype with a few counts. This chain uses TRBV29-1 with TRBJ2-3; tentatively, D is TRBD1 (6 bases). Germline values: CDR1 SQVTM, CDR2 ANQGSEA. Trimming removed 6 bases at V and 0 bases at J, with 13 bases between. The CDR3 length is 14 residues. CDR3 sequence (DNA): TGCAGCGTCTCGACAGGAACTAGCACAGATACGCAGTATTTT. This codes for CSVSTGTSTDTQYF.

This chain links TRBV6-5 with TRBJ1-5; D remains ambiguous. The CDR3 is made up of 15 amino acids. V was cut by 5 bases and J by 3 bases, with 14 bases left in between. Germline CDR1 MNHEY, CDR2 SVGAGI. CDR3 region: CASSHGGDANQPQHF. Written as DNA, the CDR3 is TGTGCCAGCAGTCACGGAGGTGACGCCAATCAGCCCCAGCATTTT.

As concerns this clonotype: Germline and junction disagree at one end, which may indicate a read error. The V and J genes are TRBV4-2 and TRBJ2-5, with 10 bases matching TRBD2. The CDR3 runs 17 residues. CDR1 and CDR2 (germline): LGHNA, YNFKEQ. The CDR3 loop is CASSQDLGLAAQETQYF. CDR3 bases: TGCGCCAGCAGCCAAGATTTAGGACTAGCGGCACAAGAGACCCAGTACTTC.

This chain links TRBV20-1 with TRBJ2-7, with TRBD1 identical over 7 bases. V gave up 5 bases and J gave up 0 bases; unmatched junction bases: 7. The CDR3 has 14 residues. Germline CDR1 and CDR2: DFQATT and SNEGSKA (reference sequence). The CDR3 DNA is TGCAGTGCTGGATTGACAGGGCGCTCCTACGAGCAGTACTTC. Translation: CSAGLTGRSYEQYF.

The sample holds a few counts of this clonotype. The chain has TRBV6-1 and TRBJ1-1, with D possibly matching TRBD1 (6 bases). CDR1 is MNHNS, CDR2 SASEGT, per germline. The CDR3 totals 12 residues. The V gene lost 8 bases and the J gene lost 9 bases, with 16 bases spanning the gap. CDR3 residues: CASGERRDKAFF. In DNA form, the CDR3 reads TGTGCCAGCGGGGAGAGACGGGACAAAGCTTTCTTT.

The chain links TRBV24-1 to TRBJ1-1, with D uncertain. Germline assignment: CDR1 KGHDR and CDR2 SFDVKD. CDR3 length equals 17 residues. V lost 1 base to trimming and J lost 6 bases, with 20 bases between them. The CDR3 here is CATSDLKTLQLRAEAFF. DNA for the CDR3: TGTGCCACCAGTGATTTAAAGACCCTGCAGCTACGGGCTGAAGCTTTCTTT.

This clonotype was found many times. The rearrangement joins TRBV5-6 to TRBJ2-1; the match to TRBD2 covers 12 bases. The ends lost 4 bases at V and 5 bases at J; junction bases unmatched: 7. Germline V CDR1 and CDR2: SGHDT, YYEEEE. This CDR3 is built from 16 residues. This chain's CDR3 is CASSTSGLAGHNEQFF. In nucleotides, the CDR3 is TGTGCCAGCAGCACCTCTGGACTAGCGGGGCACAATGAGCAGTTCTTC.

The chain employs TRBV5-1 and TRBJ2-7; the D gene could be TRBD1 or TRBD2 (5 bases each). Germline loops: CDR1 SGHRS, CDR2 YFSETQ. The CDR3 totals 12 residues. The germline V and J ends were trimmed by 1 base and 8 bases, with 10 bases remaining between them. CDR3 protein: CASSLRTGQQYF. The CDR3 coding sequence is TGCGCCAGCAGCTTGCGGACGGGACAGCAGTACTTC. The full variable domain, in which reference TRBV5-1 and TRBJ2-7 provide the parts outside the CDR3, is KAGVTQTPRYLIKTRGQQVTLSCSPISGHRSVSWYQQTPGQGLQFLFEYFSETQRNKGNFPGRFSGRQFSNSRSEMNVSTLELGDSALYLCASSLRTGQQYFGPGTRLTVT.

The CDR3 sequence is CSAQGDRGMENEQFF. CDR3 DNA sequence: TGCAGTGCTCAAGGGGATCGCGGGATGGAAAATGAGCAGTTCTTC. The chain recombines TRBV20-1 with TRBJ2-1; D is possibly TRBD2 (6 bases). Trimming removed 5 bases at V and 7 bases at J, with 21 bases between. Germline V lookup: CDR1 DFQATT, CDR2 SNEGSKA (reference sequence). The CDR3 contains 15 residues.

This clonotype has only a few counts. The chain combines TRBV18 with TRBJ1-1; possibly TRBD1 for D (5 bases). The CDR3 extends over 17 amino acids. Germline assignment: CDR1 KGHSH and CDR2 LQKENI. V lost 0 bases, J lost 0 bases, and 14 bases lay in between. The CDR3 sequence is CASSPPKRGGMNTEAFF. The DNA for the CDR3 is TGTGCCAGCTCACCACCGAAGAGGGGCGGCATGAACACTGAAGCTTTCTTT.

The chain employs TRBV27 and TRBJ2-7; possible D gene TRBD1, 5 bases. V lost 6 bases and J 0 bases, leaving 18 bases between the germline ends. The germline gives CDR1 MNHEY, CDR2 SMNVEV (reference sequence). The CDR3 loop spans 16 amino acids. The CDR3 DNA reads TGTGCCAGCAGAATAACCGGGCCCCAGGGCTCCTACGAGCAGTACTTC. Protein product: CASRITGPQGSYEQYF.

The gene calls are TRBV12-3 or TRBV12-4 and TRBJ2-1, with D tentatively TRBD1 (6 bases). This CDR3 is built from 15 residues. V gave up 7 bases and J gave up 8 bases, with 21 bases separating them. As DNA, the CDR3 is TGTGCCAGCACCCCCGGCCTTATGGGGGCGTATGAGCAGTTCTTC. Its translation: CASTPGLMGAYEQFF.

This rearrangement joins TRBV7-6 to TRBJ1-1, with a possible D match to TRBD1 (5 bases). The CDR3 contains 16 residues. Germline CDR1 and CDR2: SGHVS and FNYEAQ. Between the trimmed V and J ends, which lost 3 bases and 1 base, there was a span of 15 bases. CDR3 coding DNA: TGTGCCAGCAGCTTGGGTGGGGACTCCCGGAACACTGAAGCTTTCTTT. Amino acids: CASSLGGDSRNTEAFF.

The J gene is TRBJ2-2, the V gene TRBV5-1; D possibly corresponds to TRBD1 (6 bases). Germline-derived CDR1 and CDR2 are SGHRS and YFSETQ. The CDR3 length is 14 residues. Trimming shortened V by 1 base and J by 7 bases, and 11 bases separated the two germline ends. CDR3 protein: CASSLPGVDGELFF. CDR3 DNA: TGCGCCAGCAGCTTGCCAGGGGTCGACGGGGAGCTGTTTTTT.

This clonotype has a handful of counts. This chain's CDR3 is CASSLRGTSSYNEQFF. The CDR3 nucleotides read TGTGCCAGCAGCCTTCGCGGGACTAGCTCCTACAATGAGCAGTTCTTC. V usage is TRBV14 and J usage is TRBJ2-1; 8 nucleotides align to TRBD2. The CDR3 is made up of 16 amino acids. CDR1 SGHDN and CDR2 FVKESK come from the germline V gene. The V segment lost 4 bases and the J segment 0 bases; nucleotides outside the gene matches: 5.

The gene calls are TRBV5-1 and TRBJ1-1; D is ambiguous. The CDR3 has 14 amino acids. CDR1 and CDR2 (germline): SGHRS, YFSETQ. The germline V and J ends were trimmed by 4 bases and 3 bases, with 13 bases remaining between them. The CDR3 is CASSLLTRDTEAFF. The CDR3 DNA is TGCGCCAGCAGCCTCCTTACTAGAGACACTGAAGCTTTCTTT.

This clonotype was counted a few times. In DNA, the CDR3 is TGTGCCAGCAGCGCAGGGGAACACTATGGCTACACCTTC. It yields the protein CASSAGEHYGYTF. This chain uses TRBV7-3 with TRBJ1-2, with D maybe TRBD1 (6 bases). The length of the CDR3 is 13 residues. Deletions cut 5 bases from V and 3 bases from J, with 10 bases between. Germline V gene sequence: CDR1 SGHTA, CDR2 FQGTGA.

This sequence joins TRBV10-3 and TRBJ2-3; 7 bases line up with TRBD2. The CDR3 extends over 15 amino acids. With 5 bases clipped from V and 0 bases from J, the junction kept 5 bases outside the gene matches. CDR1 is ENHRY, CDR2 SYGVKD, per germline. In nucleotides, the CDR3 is TGTGCCATCAGTACCCTTAGCGGGAGCACAGATACGCAGTATTTT. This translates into CAISTLSGSTDTQYF.

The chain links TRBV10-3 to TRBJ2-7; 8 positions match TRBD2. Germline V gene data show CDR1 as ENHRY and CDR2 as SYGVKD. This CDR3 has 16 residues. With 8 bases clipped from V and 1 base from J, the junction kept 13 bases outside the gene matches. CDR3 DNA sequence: TGTGCCATCGGGTTGGCCGGGACTAGTCCTTCCTACGAGCAGTACTTC. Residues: CAIGLAGTSPSYEQYF.